This TCR beta chain stems from a study of shared clonotypes between healthy human individuals. Study-level information: Each donor's CD8 memory used one plate, CD8 naive two, each CD4 subset three. Study-level points and caveats: The small donor group covered limited genetic and exposure diversity.

Remarks on this clone: Its matching antigen is unknown.

Deep-level running was used for the assay. Across several immunoSEQ plates, the genomic DNA of each subset was split evenly. Only in-frame clones appear in the TCRdb table, and some are missing; sequencing was by immunoSEQ multiplex PCR. Of some 660,000 clones listed, 73% are singletons. The sample was memory CD4+ T cells sorted from blood. The sample's subset: CD45RA-negative fraction. The clonotype comes from a young woman in good health.

CDR3 residues: CASSQDVAGIEAFF. The CDR3 DNA follows: TGCGCCAGCAGCCAAGATGTCGCAGGGATTGAAGCTTTCTTT. This chain links TRBV4-1 with TRBJ1-1, with D possibly matching TRBD1 (5 bases). From germline, CDR1 is MGHRA and CDR2 YSYEKL. Trimming took off 0 bases at V and 7 bases at J, with 12 bases between the two ends. The CDR3 extends over 14 amino acids.